The 7 T cell receptor beta chains given below trace back to one sample, sequenced in a study of OX40 agonist ivuxolimab in advanced cancers. The library was prepared using the immunoSEQ multiplex PCR assay. In its TCRdb copy, this immuneACCESS table keeps in-frame sequences only and misses some clones. Where compared with another copy, unresolved V genes explain less than half of these, and the others have no known cause. Within this sample are about 79,000 clones, with 90% of them counted one time only. The ten largest account for 0.33% of the sample. Source: CD4+ or CD8+ T cells sorted from blood, taken in a trial of the OX40 agonist ivuxolimab. The origin of the receptors is an adult with an advanced solid tumor such as melanoma, head and neck, liver or kidney cancer.

The V gene is TRBV9, the J gene TRBJ2-3, with TRBD2 identical over 14 bases. From germline, CDR1 is SGDLS and CDR2 YYNGEE. V was clipped by 4 bases and J by 0 bases; unmatched bases: 7. The CDR3 extends over 18 amino acids. The DNA of the CDR3 is TGTGCCAGCAGCAGGGGACTAGCGGGGGCCTCTAGCACAGATACGCAGTATTTT. It translates to CASSRGLAGASSTDTQYF.

The rearrangement links TRBV27 to TRBJ1-2; D is undetermined. There are 14 residues in the CDR3. V shed 1 base and J shed 4 bases, with 10 bases lying between them. From germline, CDR1 is MNHEY and CDR2 SMNVEV (reference sequence). The CDR3 nucleotides read TGTGCCAGCAGTTTATGGGAGAAACTCTATGGCTACACCTTC. Its protein is CASSLWEKLYGYTF.

The chain carries TRBV19 and TRBJ1-2, with 7 bases identical to TRBD1. CDR3 length: 14 residues. Germline assignment: CDR1 LNHDA and CDR2 SQIVND (reference sequence). The V gene end was trimmed by 5 bases and the J gene end by 0 bases; junction bases not matched to a gene: 3. The CDR3 region has the DNA TGTGCCAGTAGTCCTGACAGGGCTAACTATGGCTACACCTTC. This sequence encodes CASSPDRANYGYTF. Variable domain in full (rest from reference TRBV19 and TRBJ1-2): DGGITQSPKYLFRKEGQNVTLSCEQNLNHDAMYWYRQDPGQGLRLIYYSQIVNDFQKGDIAEGYSVSREKKESFPLTVTSAQKNPTAFYLCASSPDRANYGYTFGSGTRLTVV.

J is TRBJ2-5 and V is TRBV7-2; D not resolved. Trimming stripped 1 base from V and 3 bases from J, with 6 bases between. Germline CDR1 SGHTA, CDR2 FQGNSA. The CDR3 consists of 13 residues. The CDR3, as DNA: TGTGCCAGCAGCTTAGTCGTGAAAGAGACCCAGTACTTC. Translating gives CASSLVVKETQYF.

The chain combines TRBV25-1 with TRBJ1-1; D call uncertain. The CDR3 has 12 residues. CDR1 and CDR2 (germline): MGHDK, SYGVNS. V lost 4 bases and J 6 bases, leaving 9 bases between the germline ends. This CDR3 reads CASSGRWAEAFF. The CDR3 DNA follows: TGTGCCAGCAGTGGCCGGTGGGCTGAAGCTTTCTTT.

The chain recombines TRBV27 with TRBJ2-3; 15 nucleotides line up with TRBD2. In germline, CDR1 is MNHEY, CDR2 SMNVEV (reference sequence). The CDR3 extends over 15 amino acids. Trimming removed 6 bases from V and 6 bases from J; junction bases left unmatched: 4. CDR3 protein: CASRRTSGGVDTQYF. The CDR3 coding sequence is TGTGCCAGCAGGCGGACTAGCGGGGGGGTGGATACGCAGTATTTT.

This clone was observed a single time. The CDR3 DNA follows: TGTGCCACACAGAGCTCCTACAATGAGCAGTTCTTC. Translated, it gives CATQSSYNEQFF. The V call is TRBV6-5, the J call TRBJ2-7; no definite D call. The end of the DNA aligns better with TRBJ2-1, so the J call may be wrong. CDR1 is MNHEY and CDR2 is SVGAGI in the germline V gene. This CDR3 region has 12 residues.